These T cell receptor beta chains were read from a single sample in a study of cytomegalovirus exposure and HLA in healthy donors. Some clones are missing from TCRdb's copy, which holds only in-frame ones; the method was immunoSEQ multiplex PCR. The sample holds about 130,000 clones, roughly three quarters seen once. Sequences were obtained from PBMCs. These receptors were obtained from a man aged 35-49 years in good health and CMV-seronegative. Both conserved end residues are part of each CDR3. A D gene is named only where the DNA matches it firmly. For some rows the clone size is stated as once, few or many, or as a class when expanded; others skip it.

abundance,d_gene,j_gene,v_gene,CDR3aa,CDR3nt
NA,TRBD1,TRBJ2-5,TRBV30,CAWADRSLTQYF,TGTGCCTGGGCGGACAGGTCGTTGACCCAGTACTTC
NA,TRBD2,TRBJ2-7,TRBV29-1,CSVEEVLAGASYEQYF,TGCAGCGTTGAAGAGGTGCTAGCGGGAGCTTCCTACGAGCAGTACTTC
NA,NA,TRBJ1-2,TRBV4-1,CASSQVIFYGYTF,TGCGCCAGCAGCCAAGTTATTTTCTATGGCTACACCTTC
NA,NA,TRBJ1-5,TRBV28,CASSFRGGSNQPQHF,TGTGCCAGCAGTTTTAGGGGAGGGAGCAATCAGCCCCAGCATTTT
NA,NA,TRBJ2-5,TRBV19,CASSIVWGLETQYF,TGTGCCAGTAGTATAGTCTGGGGGCTAGAGACCCAGTACTTC
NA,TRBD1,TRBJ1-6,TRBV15,CATSAGTENSPLHF,TGTGCCACCAGCGCCGGGACAGAAAATTCACCCCTCCACTTT
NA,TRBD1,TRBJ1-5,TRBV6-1,CASRDRLIYQPQHF,TGTGCCAGCAGGGACAGGTTAATTTATCAGCCCCAGCATTTT
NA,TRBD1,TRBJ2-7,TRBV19,CASSIAMGQGYEQYF,TGTGCCAGTAGTATTGCCATGGGACAGGGCTACGAGCAGTACTTC
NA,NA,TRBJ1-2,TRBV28,CASSYQGRGGYTF,TGTGCCAGCAGTTATCAGGGGCGCGGAGGCTACACCTTC
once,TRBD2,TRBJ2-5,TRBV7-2,CASSLGALAGPPFNQYF,TGTGCCAGCAGCTTAGGGGCCCTAGCGGGACCCCCGTTCAACCAGTACTTC
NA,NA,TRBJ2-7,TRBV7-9,CASSSSGWPHEQYF,TGTGCCAGCAGCTCTTCGGGATGGCCCCACGAGCAGTACTTC
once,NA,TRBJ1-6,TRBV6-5,CASSRETYNSPLHF,TGTGCCAGCTCGCGGGAAACCTATAATTCACCCCTCCACTTT
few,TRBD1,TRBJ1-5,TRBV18,CASSPGDSWAPSNQPQHF,TGTGCCAGCTCACCAGGGGACAGTTGGGCACCTAGCAATCAGCCCCAGCATTTT
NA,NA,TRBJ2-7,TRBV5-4,CASSFWGSSYEQYF,TGTGCCAGCAGCTTCTGGGGCAGCTCCTACGAGCAGTACTTC
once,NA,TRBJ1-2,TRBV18,CASSPQSGGNYGYTF,TGTGCCAGCTCACCTCAGAGCGGGGGAAACTATGGCTACACCTTC
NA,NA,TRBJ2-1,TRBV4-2,CASSQDLGLYNEQFF,TGTGCCAGCAGCCAAGATCTGGGCCTCTACAATGAGCAGTTCTTC
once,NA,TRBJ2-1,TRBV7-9,CASSLAIRRTKHYNEQFF,TGTGCCAGCAGCTTAGCGATAAGAAGGACTAAGCACTACAATGAGCAGTTCTTC
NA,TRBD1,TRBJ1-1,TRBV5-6,CASIRDRNTEAFF,TGTGCCAGCATCCGGGACAGGAACACTGAAGCTTTCTTT
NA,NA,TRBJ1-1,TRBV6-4,CASSDGTVGKSTEAFF,TGTGCCAGCAGTGACGGGACTGTGGGGAAAAGCACTGAAGCTTTCTTT
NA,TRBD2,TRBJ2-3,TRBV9,CASSAGLAGNTDTQYF,TGTGCCAGCAGCGCGGGACTAGCGGGGAACACAGATACGCAGTATTTT
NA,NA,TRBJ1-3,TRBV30,CAWSISGDTIYF,TGTGCCTGGAGTATATCCGGGGACACCATATATTTT
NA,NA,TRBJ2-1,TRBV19,CASGVRNEQFF,TGTGCCAGCGGAGTACGAAATGAGCAGTTCTTC
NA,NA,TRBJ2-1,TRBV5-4,CASRGAGADNEQFF,TGTGCCAGCAGGGGGGCGGGGGCGGACAATGAGCAGTTCTTC
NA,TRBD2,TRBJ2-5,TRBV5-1,CASSDLAGEKGETQYF,TGCGCCAGCAGCGATCTAGCGGGGGAAAAGGGGGAGACCCAGTACTTC
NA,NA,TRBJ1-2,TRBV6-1,CASSELRIGGGGYTF,TGTGCCAGCAGTGAACTCCGAATAGGGGGGGGCGGCTACACCTTC
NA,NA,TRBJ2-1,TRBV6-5,CASSFQAVDYNEQFF,TGTGCCAGCAGTTTCCAGGCTGTGGACTACAATGAGCAGTTCTTC
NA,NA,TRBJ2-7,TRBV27,CASSLSAAAEQYF,TGTGCCAGCAGTTTATCGGCTGCGGCGGAGCAGTACTTC
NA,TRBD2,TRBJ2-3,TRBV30,CARGLAGGMDTQYF,TGTGCCCGGGGACTAGCGGGAGGTATGGATACGCAGTATTTT
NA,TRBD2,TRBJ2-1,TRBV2,CASRRGASDEQFF,TGTGCCAGCAGGCGGGGGGCTTCAGATGAGCAGTTCTTC
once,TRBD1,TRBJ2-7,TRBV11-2,CASRKGQPSYEQYF,TGTGCCAGCAGGAAGGGACAGCCCTCCTACGAGCAGTACTTC
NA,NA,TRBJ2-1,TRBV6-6,CASSYRENNEQFF,TGTGCCAGCAGTTACCGAGAAAACAATGAGCAGTTCTTC
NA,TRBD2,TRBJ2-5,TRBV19,CASSMTSGRIQETQYF,TGTGCCAGTAGTATGACTAGCGGGAGGATTCAAGAGACCCAGTACTTC
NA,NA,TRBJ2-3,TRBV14,CASSRSSVAQYF,TGTGCCAGCAGCCGTTCTAGCGTTGCGCAGTATTTT
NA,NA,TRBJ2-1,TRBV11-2,CASSLEATGRDEQFF,TGTGCCAGCAGCTTAGAGGCTACAGGGAGGGATGAGCAGTTCTTC
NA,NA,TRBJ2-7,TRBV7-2,CASSGGAGVYEQYF,TGTGCCAGCAGCGGGGGGGCGGGCGTCTACGAGCAGTACTTC
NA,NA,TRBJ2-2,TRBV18,CASSPTLRELFF,TGTGCCAGCTCACCAACATTACGGGAGCTGTTTTTT
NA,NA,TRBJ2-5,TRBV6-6,CASTTVRQTQYF,TGTGCCAGCACCACTGTGAGGCAGACCCAGTACTTC
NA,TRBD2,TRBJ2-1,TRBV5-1,CASSLGGTSGSNEQFF,TGCGCCAGCAGCTTGGGTGGGACTAGCGGGAGCAATGAGCAGTTCTTC
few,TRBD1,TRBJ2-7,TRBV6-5,CASSTTGQGANEQYF,TGTGCCAGCAGTACCACAGGACAGGGGGCTAACGAGCAGTACTTC
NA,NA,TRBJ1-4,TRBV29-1,CSVETGANEKLFF,TGCAGCGTTGAAACCGGGGCTAATGAAAAACTGTTTTTT
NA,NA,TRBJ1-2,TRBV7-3,CASSLGAGSGYTF,TGTGCCAGCAGTTTAGGAGCCGGCTCTGGCTACACCTTC
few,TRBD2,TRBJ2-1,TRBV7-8,CASSLGLAGEQFF,TGTGCCAGCAGCTTAGGACTAGCGGGTGAGCAGTTCTTC
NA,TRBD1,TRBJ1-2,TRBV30,CAWRAGQGIPTSYGYTF,TGTGCCTGGAGGGCGGGACAGGGGATACCTACCAGCTATGGCTACACCTTC
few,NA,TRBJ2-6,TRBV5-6,CASSLVWTQPSGANVLTF,TGTGCCAGCAGCTTGGTGTGGACACAACCCTCTGGGGCCAACGTCCTGACTTTC
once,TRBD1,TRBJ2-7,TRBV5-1,CASSLVWDRGPYEQYF,TGCGCCAGCAGCTTGGTATGGGACAGGGGACCCTACGAGCAGTACTTC
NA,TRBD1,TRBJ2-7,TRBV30,CACPREQGAREQYF,TGTGCCTGTCCTCGGGAGCAGGGGGCGAGGGAGCAGTACTTC
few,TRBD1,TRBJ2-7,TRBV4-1,CASSHRGPSYEQYF,TGCGCCAGCAGCCACAGGGGGCCCTCCTACGAGCAGTACTTC
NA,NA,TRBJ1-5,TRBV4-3,CASSQGAGGLQPQHF,TGCGCCAGCAGCCAGGGCGCTGGGGGACTCCAGCCCCAGCATTTT
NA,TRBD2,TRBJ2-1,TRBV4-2,CASSPHGDIVAGEQFF,TGTGCCAGCAGCCCCCACGGAGACATAGTAGCGGGTGAGCAGTTCTTC
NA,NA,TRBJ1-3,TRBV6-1,CASRGVVGNTIYF,TGTGCCAGCCGCGGGGTAGTAGGAAACACCATATATTTT